The rows below give T cell receptor beta chains drawn from one sample of a study of T cells in Graves' hyperthyroidism and ophthalmopathy. TCRdb re-called the multiplex PCR reads through MiXCR, storing one row per CDR3 protein. The profile shows about 330,000 distinct CDR3 sequences, 12% to 15% of them singletons. Sequencing was performed on blood. The receptors were gathered from a woman in her forties with Graves' ophthalmopathy. Each CDR3 is given with its conserved first and last residue. Clone sizes are given selectively: once, few, many, or a class where the clone is expanded.

cdr3_aa clone_size v_call
CSASPGLAGVGDTQYF many TRBV20-1
CSARGGSLNTEAFF few TRBV20-1
CSARGSVRARPTDTQYF many TRBV20-1
CASSESRQTNYGYTF . TRBV10-2
CASSPRTGTNEQFF few TRBV18
CASSAGWTVNQPQHF many TRBV2
CASSHVRGTHQETQYF many TRBV4-1
CAISESNLRGTEAFF few TRBV10-3
CASSLLDITNEKLFF many TRBV28
CASSPLARSYEQYF . TRBV7-2
CSALTGLETQYF few TRBV20-1
CASMGGGLAGKEDREQYF few TRBV7-4
CSALGLAGYNEQFF many TRBV20-1
CSAHDPRGRGNPQETQYF many TRBV20-1
CASSSKDRRYEQYF many TRBV27
CASSPRSMETQYF many TRBV28
CASSEINSGANVLTF . TRBV2
CASSAGLVETQYF . TRBV9
CASRTVGGQEKLFF many TRBV6-1
CASSQGIGFFSEQYF many TRBV3-1
CAIGSATRKFF many TRBV10-3
CASGGRNTGELFF . TRBV12-5
CASSLAEDSRQAFF many TRBV7-8
CASSDITGHEQFF few TRBV13
CASSYSGQANYGYTF many TRBV6-5
CASSTEANTIYF many TRBV12-3/TRBV12-4
CASTRAARQYF many TRBV2
CASSSTGYGELFF few TRBV7-8
CASSMDIYEKLFF . TRBV7-9
CASSPGTGAQREQYF few TRBV5-5